This T cell receptor (beta chain) was sequenced in a study of T cells after yellow fever vaccination. Germline CDR1 and CDR2: MNHEY and SVGEGT. This CDR3 is 14 amino acids long. The V gene lost 1 base and the J gene lost 0 bases, with 6 bases spanning the gap. In this sample, this clonotype turned up many times. TCRdb called the 5' RACE reads again in MiXCR, with one record for every CDR3 protein. The sample holds about 260,000 distinct CDR3 sequences, more than 3.5% seen once. The origin of this receptor is a man aged 18 to 35 who received the YFV17D yellow fever vaccine. The source material was PBMCs, sampled 15 days after the yellow fever booster vaccination. The V call is TRBV6-2 or TRBV6-3, the J call TRBJ2-5; no firm D call. The CDR3 sequence is CASSYFSHQETQYF. CDR3 DNA sequence: TGTGCCAGCAGTTACTTCTCGCACCAAGAGACCCAGTACTTC.